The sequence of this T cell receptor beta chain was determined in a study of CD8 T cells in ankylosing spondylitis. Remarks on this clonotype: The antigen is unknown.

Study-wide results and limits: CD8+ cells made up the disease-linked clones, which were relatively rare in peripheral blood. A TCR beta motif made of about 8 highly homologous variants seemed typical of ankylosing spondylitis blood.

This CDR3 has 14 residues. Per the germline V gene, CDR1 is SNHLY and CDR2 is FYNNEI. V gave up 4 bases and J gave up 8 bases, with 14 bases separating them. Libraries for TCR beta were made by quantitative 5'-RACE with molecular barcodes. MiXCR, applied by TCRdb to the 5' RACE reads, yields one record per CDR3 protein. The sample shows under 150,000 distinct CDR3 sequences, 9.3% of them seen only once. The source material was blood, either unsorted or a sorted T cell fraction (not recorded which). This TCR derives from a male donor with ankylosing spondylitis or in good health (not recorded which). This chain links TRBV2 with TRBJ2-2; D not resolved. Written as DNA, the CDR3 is TGTGCCAGCAGTGGCGACGCAGTAGATGGGGAGCTGTTTTTT. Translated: CASSGDAVDGELFF.